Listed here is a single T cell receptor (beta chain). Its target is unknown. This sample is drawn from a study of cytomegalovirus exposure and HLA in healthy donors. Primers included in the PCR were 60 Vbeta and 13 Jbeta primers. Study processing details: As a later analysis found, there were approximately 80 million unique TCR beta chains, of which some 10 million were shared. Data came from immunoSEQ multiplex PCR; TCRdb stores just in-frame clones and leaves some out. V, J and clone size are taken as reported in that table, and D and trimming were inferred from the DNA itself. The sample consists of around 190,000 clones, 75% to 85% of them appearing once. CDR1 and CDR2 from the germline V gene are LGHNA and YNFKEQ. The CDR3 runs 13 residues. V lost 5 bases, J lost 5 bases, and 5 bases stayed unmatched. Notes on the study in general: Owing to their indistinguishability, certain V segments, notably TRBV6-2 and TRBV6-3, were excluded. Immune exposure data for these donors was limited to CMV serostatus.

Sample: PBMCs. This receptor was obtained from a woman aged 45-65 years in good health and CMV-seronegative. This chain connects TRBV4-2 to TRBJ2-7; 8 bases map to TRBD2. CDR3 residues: CASSNFGGDEQYF. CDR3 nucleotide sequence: TGTGCCAGCAGCAATTTCGGGGGGGACGAGCAGTACTTC.